These 19 T cell receptor beta chains were sequenced from one sample in a study of early T cells in non-severe SARS-CoV-2 infection. TCRdb called the 5' RACE reads again in MiXCR, with one record for every CDR3 protein. This sample carries roughly 77,000 distinct CDR3 sequences, 9% to 15% of them seen once, and the ten largest clones take around 4.5%. Sequencing was carried out using whole blood. Source of these receptors: an adult who was a healthcare worker with PCR-confirmed SARS-CoV-2 infection or an uninfected control (not recorded which).

This clonotype appeared a few times. The chain carries TRBV29-1 and TRBJ2-7; maybe TRBD2 (6 bases). The CDR3 spans 13 residues. With 7 bases removed from V and 6 bases from J, the gap between germline ends came to 19 bases. Per the germline V gene, CDR1 is SQVTM and CDR2 is ANQGSEA. CDR3 loop: CSARVGGGSEQYF. The CDR3 DNA follows: TGCAGCGCTCGTGTGGGGGGTGGTTCCGAGCAGTACTTC.

V is TRBV2 and J is TRBJ2-4; D is ambiguous. This CDR3 spans 12 amino acids. The germline V gene has CDR1 SNHLY and CDR2 FYNNEI. V dropped 6 bases and J dropped 4 bases, with 7 bases sitting between them. Written as DNA, the CDR3 is TGTGCCAGCAGCCTAGGGAAAAACATTCAGTACTTC. Its protein is CASSLGKNIQYF. The complete variable domain, with remaining parts taken from reference TRBV2 and TRBJ2-4, reads EPEVTQTPSHQVTQMGQEVILRCVPISNHLYFYWYRQILGQKVEFLVSFYNNEISEKSEIFDDQFSVERPDGSNFTLKIRSTKLEDSAMYFCASSLGKNIQYFGAGTRLSVL.

This clonotype was seen a few times. This CDR3 reads CASSLYGQINEQFF. CDR3 DNA: TGTGCCAGCAGCTTATACGGGCAGATCAATGAGCAGTTCTTC. The rearrangement links TRBV11-3 to TRBJ2-1, with D hard to call. The CDR3 is 14 amino acids. The V and J ends lost 2 bases and 6 bases respectively, with 11 bases between them. The germline gives CDR1 SGHNT, CDR2 YENEEA. Drawing the rest from reference TRBV11-3 and TRBJ2-1, the complete variable domain is EAGVVQSPRYKIIEKKQPVAFWCNPISGHNTLYWYLQNLGQGPELLIRYENEEAVDDSQLPKDRFSAERLKGVDSTLKIQPAELGDSAVYLCASSLYGQINEQFFGPGTRLTVL.

The table lists this clonotype with a few counts. The CDR3 loop is CASSVRDTHNEQFF. The CDR3 DNA reads as TGTGCCAGCAGCGTCCGGGACACCCACAATGAGCAGTTCTTC. This chain joins TRBV9 and TRBJ2-1; a possible D gene is TRBD1 (6 bases). CDR1 SGDLS and CDR2 YYNGEE come from the germline V gene. CDR3 size: 14 residues. V was clipped by 2 bases and J by 5 bases, with 11 bases between them.

This clonotype occurred many times. The V call is TRBV7-2, the J call TRBJ2-7; 14 bases line up with TRBD2. The CDR3 contains 16 residues. Germline V CDR1 and CDR2: SGHTA, FQGNSA. The ends lost 1 base at V and 3 bases at J; junction bases unmatched: 2. CDR3 nucleotides: TGTGCCAGCAGCTTAGGACTAGCGGGGGGGCTCTACGAGCAGTACTTC. Protein: CASSLGLAGGLYEQYF.

This clonotype was seen a few times. The CDR3 DNA reads TGTGCCAGCAGCCCCGATAGGGGGACGAACACCGGGGAGCTGTTTTTT. As protein: CASSPDRGTNTGELFF. The V call is TRBV7-9, the J call TRBJ2-2, with TRBD1 as a possible D gene (6 bases). Germline CDR1 SEHNR, CDR2 FQNEAQ (reference sequence). The CDR3 is 16 residues long. Trimming pared 5 bases from V and 0 bases from J, leaving 13 bases between.

This clonotype was recorded many times. The chain joins TRBV3-1 to TRBJ2-7; D remains ambiguous. CDR3 length: 11 amino acids. Per germline, CDR1 LGHDT and CDR2 YNNKEL (reference sequence). The ends were cut back, 4 bases at V and 4 bases at J, with 5 bases in the middle. The CDR3 DNA reads TGTGCCAGCAGCCTCCAGTACGAGCAGTACTTC. Its protein product is CASSLQYEQYF.

V usage is TRBV6-4 and J usage is TRBJ1-6, with 7 bases matching TRBD1. CDR1 and CDR2 from the germline V gene are MRHNA and SNTAGT. V lost 3 bases, J lost 5 bases, and 16 bases stayed unmatched. There are 19 residues in the CDR3. The CDR3 loop reads CASSEPGQAVVLDNSPLHF. The CDR3 region has the DNA TGTGCCAGCAGTGAACCCGGACAGGCCGTCGTCCTTGATAATTCACCCCTCCACTTT.

This clonotype was counted only a few times. V usage is TRBV6-5 and J usage is TRBJ1-6; D call uncertain. This CDR3 spans 17 amino acids. The V gene lost 2 bases and the J gene lost 0 bases, with 11 bases spanning the gap. CDR1 MNHEY and CDR2 SVGAGI come from the germline V gene. The CDR3 loop is CASSYNSASSYNSPLHF. For the CDR3, the DNA is TGTGCCAGCAGTTACAACAGCGCGAGCTCCTATAATTCACCCCTCCACTTT.

V usage is TRBV2 and J usage is TRBJ2-3; 10 positions match TRBD2. The CDR3 has 14 residues. The germline V gene has CDR1 SNHLY and CDR2 FYNNEI. Trimming at V came to 4 bases and at J to 5 bases, leaving 3 bases not matched to a gene. CDR3 sequence reads: CASSVGLARDTQYF. The CDR3 coding sequence is TGTGCCAGCAGTGTGGGACTAGCGAGAGATACGCAGTATTTT.

This clonotype has only a few counts. The chain links TRBV5-1 to TRBJ2-7, with D perhaps matching TRBD2 (7 bases). Germline CDR1 SGHRS, CDR2 YFSETQ. V lost 0 bases to trimming and J lost 5 bases, with 21 bases between them. CDR3 length: 17 residues. The CDR3 bases are TGCGCCAGCAGCTTGGGAGGCTTCGGGGGGCGTAAGAACGAGCAGTACTTC. This gives the protein CASSLGGFGGRKNEQYF.

In this sample, this clonotype turned up many times. The V call is TRBV2, the J call TRBJ2-3; 7 positions match TRBD2. The V and J ends lost 6 bases and 0 bases, in that order; junction bases with no gene match: 6. CDR3 length: 15 residues. Germline CDR1 SNHLY, CDR2 FYNNEI. CDR3 DNA sequence: TGTGCCAGCAGGGGCGGCGGGGGAAGCACAGATACGCAGTATTTT. It translates to CASRGGGGSTDTQYF.

The chain employs TRBV11-1 and TRBJ2-3, with 10 bases lining up with TRBD2. The length of the CDR3 is 18 residues. V dropped 2 bases and J dropped 0; count of bases not matched to a gene: 8. CDR1 and CDR2 (germline): SGHAT, FQDESV (reference sequence). The CDR3 nucleotides are TGTGCCAGCAGCTTACTAGCGGGAGCCCACACTAGCACAGATACGCAGTATTTT. This codes for CASSLLAGAHTSTDTQYF.

The rearrangement joins TRBV20-1 to TRBJ2-7; 8 positions match TRBD1. CDR3 size: 15 residues. CDR1 and CDR2 from the germline V gene are DFQATT and SNEGSKA (reference sequence). V lost 5 bases to trimming and J lost 5 bases; unmatched junction nucleotides: 14. The CDR3 reads CSAPLLSAGGNEQYF. The CDR3 coding sequence is TGCAGTGCTCCCCTTCTCTCGGCAGGGGGCAACGAGCAGTACTTC.

The chain recombines TRBV7-9 with TRBJ1-1; 9 nucleotides match TRBD1. Germline V gives CDR1 SEHNR, CDR2 FQNEAQ (reference sequence). V lost 3 bases and J lost 0; bases outside the gene matches: 8. This CDR3 comprises 17 residues. CDR3 sequence reads: CASSFTYRTGVNTEAFF. The CDR3 region has the DNA TGTGCCAGCAGCTTTACTTATCGGACAGGGGTGAACACTGAAGCTTTCTTT.

At least ten counts were recorded for this clonotype. V usage is TRBV19 and J usage is TRBJ1-2; D gene ambiguous. Germline V gives CDR1 LNHDA, CDR2 SQIVND (reference sequence). There are 13 residues in the CDR3. Trimming pared 5 bases from V and 4 bases from J, leaving 11 bases between. The CDR3 bases are TGTGCCAGTAGTCCGACACGGGTCTATGGCTACACCTTC. It specifies CASSPTRVYGYTF.

About this clonotype: This may arise from a read error, as a much more abundant clone is one base away. The rearrangement uses TRBV19 and TRBJ2-1, with D possibly being TRBD2 (6 bases). V was shortened by 5 bases and J by 7 bases, with 15 bases between the two germline ends. There are 14 residues in the CDR3. CDR1 and CDR2 from the germline V gene are LNHDA and SQIVND (reference sequence). The CDR3 nucleotides are TGTGCCAGTAGTCACGGCGGGACCGCGAATGAGCAGTTCTTC. Its protein product is CASSHGGTANEQFF.

In this sample, this clonotype turned up a few times. This chain uses TRBV11-2 with TRBJ2-6; no reliable D call. CDR3 size: 13 residues. Germline CDR1 reads SGHAT; CDR2 reads FQNNGV. Trimming took 7 bases from V and 4 from J, leaving 8 bases between them. Here the CDR3 reads CASNLWGANVLTF. The CDR3 nucleotides read TGTGCCAGCAACCTGTGGGGGGCCAACGTCCTGACTTTC. Drawing the rest from reference TRBV11-2 and TRBJ2-6, the complete variable domain is EAGVAQSPRYKIIEKRQSVAFWCNPISGHATLYWYQQILGQGPKLLIQFQNNGVVDDSQLPKDRFSAERLKGVDSTLKIQPAKLEDSAVYLCASNLWGANVLTFGAGSRLTVL.

Points on this clonotype: This may come from a read error, since a much larger clone is one base off. J is TRBJ2-1 and V is TRBV19; 10 positions match TRBD2. This CDR3 comprises 15 residues. Germline V gene data show CDR1 as LNHDA and CDR2 as SQIVND (reference sequence). The chain's CDR3 is CTSSPSGGSYNEQFF. The CDR3 nucleotides are TGTACCAGTAGCCCTAGCGGGGGCAGCTACAATGAGCAGTTCTTC.